This is a list of T cell receptor beta chains from one sample in a study of blood T cell repertoires in COVID-19. TCRdb's table, derived via immunoSEQ multiplex PCR, lists solely in-frame clones and lacks some. There are about 120,000 clones in the sample; more than 70% occur only once, and 6.5% to 9.5% lies in the top ten. Input material: peripheral blood. All receptors come from a human donor in a cohort sampled during active COVID-19. The CDR3 runs from the conserved cysteine through the conserved F or W.

j_call,cdr3_length,v_call,cdr3_aa
TRBJ2-7,13,TRBV5-8,CASSLTGVGEQYF
TRBJ2-7,14,TRBV3-1/TRBV3-2,CASRQGSGAYEQYF
TRBJ2-7,13,TRBV7-9,CASGGDRGYEQYF
TRBJ1-2,13,TRBV29-1,CSVEVTGVSGYTF
TRBJ2-1,16,TRBV10-2,CASSILPMRREPEQFF
TRBJ1-4,17,TRBV5-6,CASSLSVQAYTNEKLFF
TRBJ2-5,16,TRBV3-1/TRBV3-2,CASSPIGAGGRETQYF
TRBJ1-4,13,TRBV14,CASSLSLHEKLFF
TRBJ1-4,11,TRBV2,CASSLAEKLFF
TRBJ2-7,12,TRBV6-4,CAGLGNSYEQYF
TRBJ2-7,15,TRBV9,CASSVASGTVYEQYF
TRBJ2-7,14,TRBV5-4,CASSLGLAVPEQYF
TRBJ2-1,14,TRBV29-1,CSVPASGSHNEQFF
TRBJ1-1,17,TRBV11-2,CASSLRGTGDMNTEAFF
TRBJ1-5,15,TRBV4-2,CASSYLDRVNQPQHF
TRBJ1-2,16,TRBV14,CASSQEGQGPNYGYTF
TRBJ2-7,13,TRBV30,CAWRGQGSHEQYF
TRBJ2-1,14,TRBV30,CAWSATPTGYEQFF
TRBJ1-1,14,TRBV7-9,CASSLVTSQKEAFF
TRBJ2-7,16,TRBV9,CASSPRTSGAFGEQYF
TRBJ2-5,16,TRBV11-2,CASSPKRLAGVWSQYF
TRBJ2-7,16,TRBV27,CASSLSWVGASYEQYF
TRBJ2-7,14,TRBV14,CASSPGTGGFEQYF
TRBJ2-6,14,TRBV10-2,CASKGGSGANVLTF
TRBJ1-3,15,TRBV6-5,CASSYLRGWRNTIYF
TRBJ2-7,17,TRBV6-1,CASSEGRTSGEPDEQYF
TRBJ2-2,16,TRBV27,CASSPPRGTHTGELFF
TRBJ1-5,14,TRBV6-5,CASNPGAGNQPQHF
TRBJ2-5,14,TRBV6-5,CASSPWGVQETQYF
TRBJ2-1,12,TRBV25-1,CASSETGNEQFF
TRBJ2-7,16,TRBV3-1/TRBV3-2,CASSPKVAGGRGEQYF
TRBJ1-1,13,TRBV19,CASSDRPRTEAFF
TRBJ1-2,13,TRBV7-2,CASSSSFGYGYTF
TRBJ1-2,13,TRBV29-1,CSVAQGLLGGYTF
TRBJ1-1,13,TRBV29-1,CSVEDVDNTEAFF
TRBJ2-5,15,TRBV30,CACAQGWRSQETQYF
TRBJ2-7,17,TRBV5-6,CASSPLKLADSSYEQYF
TRBJ1-2,15,TRBV19,CASSPSYRGVYGYTF
TRBJ1-5,16,TRBV6-1,CASSEAAGRANQPQHF
TRBJ2-5,16,TRBV7-9,CASSTTGRGAQETQYF
TRBJ2-3,14,TRBV3-1/TRBV3-2,CASSPGTIRDTQYF
TRBJ1-1,14,TRBV4-2,CASSQADKNTEAFF
TRBJ2-7,12,TRBV6-5,CASKFSGNEQYF
TRBJ1-1,13,TRBV12-3/TRBV12-4,CASIPKGATEAFF
TRBJ1-4,16,TRBV5-1,CASSLAAGGIGEKLFF
TRBJ2-5,19,TRBV11-3,CASSLETPGQGALMETQYF
TRBJ2-7,13,TRBV27,CAIKRAGGYEQYF
TRBJ1-4,15,TRBV28,CASSLNPTGVEKLFF
TRBJ2-1,15,TRBV9,CASSVAINTYNEQFF
TRBJ1-1,14,TRBV18,CASSPDRVNTEAFF
TRBJ2-5,14,TRBV19,CASSLQGAGETQYF
TRBJ1-2,15,TRBV7-8,CASSSLRGGNYGYTF
TRBJ2-5,14,TRBV2,CASRGTTIGETQYF
TRBJ1-2,13,TRBV28,CASSLRTGFGYTF
TRBJ2-7,13,TRBV2,CATKQGGTYEQYF
TRBJ2-7,14,TRBV7-8,CASSPDSNPYEQYF
TRBJ2-1,14,TRBV5-4,CASSLGGQGHEQFF
TRBJ1-1,13,TRBV19,CASSLRQGSEAFF
TRBJ2-7,14,TRBV12-5,CASGLVPGSYEQYF
TRBJ2-5,14,TRBV9,CASSVYGGAETQYF